This T cell receptor beta chain comes out of a study of shared clonotypes between healthy human individuals. Findings of the study overall: Estimated richness was generally greater in naive than memory subsets. Naive CD4 clonotypes overlapped across a handful of donors at around 5%.

Notes on this clone: Antigen unknown.

The repertoire was sequenced with immunoSEQ multiplex PCR; TCRdb's copy has only in-frame clones and lacks some. This sample has 190,000 or so clones; approximately 92% occur once, and the top ten carry around 0.072%. From germline, CDR1 is SGDLS and CDR2 YYNGEE. The CDR3 is made up of 15 amino acids. The V gene lost 0 bases and the J gene lost 7 bases, with 14 bases spanning the gap. The V and J genes are TRBV9 and TRBJ2-1, with a possible D match to TRBD2 (6 bases). This clonotype was sampled from a woman aged 25 to 39 in good health. The sample taken for sequencing was naive CD4+ T cells sorted from blood. As for subset: CD45RA+ positively selected. Here the CDR3 DNA reads TGTGCCAGCAGCGTAGGGTTAGCGGCTATTAATGAGCAGTTCTTC. Translated, it gives CASSVGLAAINEQFF.